This T cell receptor (beta chain) was obtained from a study of blood T cell repertoires in COVID-19. The wider study: Sources were T cells, B-cell-depleted T cells, or PBMCs; the material itself was cDNA or gDNA.

How the authors handled the data: From reference gene primer amplification, estimates of nucleated cell counts were derived. Produced via immunoSEQ multiplex PCR; TCRdb's table is partial and in-frame only. D and trimming come from the DNA, and the V and J calls and clone size come from that table. The sample contains 150,000 to 180,000 clones, about 88% of which appear only once. Germline CDR1 is SEHNR and CDR2 is FQNEAQ (reference sequence). V was clipped by 3 bases and J by 4 bases; unmatched bases: 7. The CDR3 spans 15 residues. The origin of this receptor is a woman aged 60-75 years with COVID-19, enrolled during active disease. This chain links TRBV7-9 with TRBJ1-2; TRBD1 aligns across 8 bases. Sequencing input: peripheral blood. The CDR3: CASSFGTGNSYGYTF. The CDR3 coding sequence is TGTGCCAGCAGCTTCGGGACAGGCAACTCCTATGGCTACACCTTC.